This T cell receptor beta chain was sequenced for a study of cytomegalovirus exposure and HLA in healthy donors. Study findings and constraints: Immune exposure information available was restricted to CMV serostatus.

In the PCR, 60 Vbeta and 13 Jbeta primers were used. The repertoire was sequenced with immunoSEQ multiplex PCR; TCRdb's copy has only in-frame clones and lacks some. The sample includes roughly 180,000 clones, 70% to 85% of them seen just once. Germline V gene sequence: CDR1 SGHDT, CDR2 YYEEEE. Trimming took off 5 bases at V and 8 bases at J, with 13 bases between the two ends. The length of the CDR3 is 12 residues. Points on this clone: The antigen remains unidentified.

The chain uses TRBV5-6 and TRBJ1-2, with D uncertain. Sequenced: PBMCs. The sequence came from a girl aged 2 to 10 in good health and CMV-seropositive. CDR3 DNA: TGTGCCAGCAGTCCCAGGTTGCAGGGCTACACCTTC. Protein sequence: CASSPRLQGYTF.